This T cell receptor beta chain was observed in a study of identical twins. Whole-study findings and limits: The study found excess low generation probability among twin-shared out-of-frame alpha sequences.

Looked up from germline, CDR1 is SGHRS and CDR2 is YFSETQ. Trimming removed 3 bases from V and 5 bases from J; junction bases left unmatched: 9. The CDR3 length is 16 residues. Concerning this clonotype: The target antigen is unknown.

Donors uniformly comprised healthy Caucasians. Each cDNA held unique molecular identifiers, and template switching gave it a universal primer site. From the 5' RACE reads, TCRdb called clonotypes with MiXCR, one entry per CDR3 protein. The sample yields 450,000 or so distinct CDR3 sequences, 12% to 15% seen once. This sample also appeared in a second study, on yellow fever vaccine responses in identical twins.

The sequenced material came from CD4+ T cells sorted from blood. The receptor comes from a woman under 30 in good health. The V call is TRBV5-1, the J call TRBJ2-1, with TRBD2 identical over 9 bases. The CDR3 sequence: CASSWTLAGLNNEQFF. The CDR3 nucleotides are TGCGCCAGCAGCTGGACCCTAGCGGGGTTGAACAATGAGCAGTTCTTC. Supplemented by reference TRBV5-1 and TRBJ2-1, the full variable domain reads KAGVTQTPRYLIKTRGQQVTLSCSPISGHRSVSWYQQTPGQGLQFLFEYFSETQRNKGNFPGRFSGRQFSNSRSEMNVSTLELGDSALYLCASSWTLAGLNNEQFFGPGTRLTVL.